A selection of T cell receptor beta chains follows, all from one sample in a study of blood T cell repertoires in COVID-19. The assay was immunoSEQ multiplex PCR, and TCRdb's table has in-frame clones only and misses some. This table holds some 150,000 clones, roughly 84% found once. The sample comprised peripheral blood. The receptors derive from a woman aged 45-65 years in a cohort sampled during active or convalescent COVID-19. Both conserved end residues are trimmed from each CDR3. The size of a clone is reported for some rows only, either as once, few or many, or as a class for expanded clones.

cdr3_aa v_call clone_size j_call
ASSIGRAHQPQH TRBV19 NA TRBJ1-5
ASSVQQGTEAF TRBV2 NA TRBJ1-1
ASSVAGNAEAF TRBV9 NA TRBJ1-1
ASSASGQRNEKLF TRBV9 NA TRBJ1-4
ASSLGGQNTYGYT TRBV5-1 NA TRBJ1-2
ASSPQRGSYEQY TRBV3-1/TRBV3-2 NA TRBJ2-7
ASSLAGTGASTIY TRBV5-6 once TRBJ1-3
ASSRDRRTEAF TRBV12-3/TRBV12-4 NA TRBJ1-1
ATSDTQGSGETQY TRBV24-1 NA TRBJ2-5
ASSRGGDRTEAF TRBV7-9 NA TRBJ1-1
ASSYSARTDTQY TRBV6-2/TRBV6-3 NA TRBJ2-3
ASSFTPTGRGSQETQY TRBV5-1 NA TRBJ2-5
ASSLSGQGRYYYGYT TRBV5-5 NA TRBJ1-2
ASSLAAQENTGELF TRBV5-5 NA TRBJ2-2
ASSLGGTGELF TRBV5-6 once TRBJ2-2
ATARGGSDTQY TRBV19 NA TRBJ2-3
AIGYNEQF TRBV6-5 NA TRBJ2-1
ASSPQGSGANVLT TRBV19 NA TRBJ2-6
ASSQGSVNSEAF TRBV4-1 many TRBJ1-1
ASSWGQHQPQH TRBV9 NA TRBJ1-5
SASGAGGLPREQY TRBV20-1 NA TRBJ2-7
ASSLRTGSSYGYT TRBV5-1 NA TRBJ1-2
ASSEAGGTNGYT TRBV2 NA TRBJ1-2
ASSYESGLSGANVLT TRBV5-1 NA TRBJ2-6
ASTRLGRSVEEDEQF TRBV19 NA TRBJ2-1
ASSSTSGGRNEQF TRBV11-3 NA TRBJ2-1
SVRRTGGYNEQF TRBV29-1 NA TRBJ2-1
ASSRQGTRSPLH TRBV3-1/TRBV3-2 few TRBJ1-6
ASSLSRGDPYNEQF TRBV27 NA TRBJ2-1
SPTGNYGYT TRBV20-1 NA TRBJ1-2
SASRNPSVSGYT TRBV20-1 NA TRBJ1-2
SVQGTSLRLF TRBV29-1 NA TRBJ2-2
ASSLDRGAYEQY TRBV11-2 NA TRBJ2-7
ALQWNTEAF TRBV12-3/TRBV12-4 NA TRBJ1-1
ASSQNRGFNEKLF TRBV3-1/TRBV3-2 once TRBJ1-4
ASSRRGDSTEAF TRBV7-3 NA TRBJ1-1
ASSKREDRGFYNEQF TRBV21-1 few TRBJ2-1
ASSQGTVPETQY TRBV13 NA TRBJ2-5
ASSLSGPGQGDLDEQY TRBV5-1 many TRBJ2-7
ASSLGGGTDTQY TRBV5-1 NA TRBJ2-3
ASSPSRTDTQY TRBV7-2 NA TRBJ2-3
ASGFPKRTGITGNTIY TRBV12-5 NA TRBJ1-3
ASSVAPGQGASGNTIY TRBV9 NA TRBJ1-3
ASSYHRSYGYT TRBV6-5 many TRBJ1-2
ASSLSSVKSSYNSPLH TRBV5-1 many TRBJ1-6
ASSLGDRISIVGYT TRBV7-2 NA TRBJ1-2
ASSQTGGWTEAF TRBV7-2 NA TRBJ1-1
ASSKGTDSNYGYT TRBV3-1/TRBV3-2 NA TRBJ1-2
ASSLGASGGEDTQY TRBV9 NA TRBJ2-3
ASSTGTGRNSPLH TRBV6-2/TRBV6-3 NA TRBJ1-6
ASSFVTGPSSYEQY TRBV7-2 NA TRBJ2-7
ASSQEGASGTDTQY TRBV4-3 NA TRBJ2-3
ASSRGVTGGSSHNSPLH TRBV11-2 few TRBJ1-6
ASSEDRLPTYEQY TRBV7-2 NA TRBJ2-7